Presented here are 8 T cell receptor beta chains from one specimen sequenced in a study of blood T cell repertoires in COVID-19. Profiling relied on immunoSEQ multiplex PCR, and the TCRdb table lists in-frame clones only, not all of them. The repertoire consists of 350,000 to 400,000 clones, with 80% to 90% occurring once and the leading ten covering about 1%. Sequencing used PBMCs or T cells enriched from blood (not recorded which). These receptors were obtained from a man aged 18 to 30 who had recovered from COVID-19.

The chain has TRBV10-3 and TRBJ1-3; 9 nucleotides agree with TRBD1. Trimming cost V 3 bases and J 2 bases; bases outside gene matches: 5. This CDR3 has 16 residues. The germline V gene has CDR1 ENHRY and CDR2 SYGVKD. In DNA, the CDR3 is TGTGCCATCAGTGACCCGGGACAGGGCGCTGGAAACACCATATATTTT. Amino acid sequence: CAISDPGQGAGNTIYF.

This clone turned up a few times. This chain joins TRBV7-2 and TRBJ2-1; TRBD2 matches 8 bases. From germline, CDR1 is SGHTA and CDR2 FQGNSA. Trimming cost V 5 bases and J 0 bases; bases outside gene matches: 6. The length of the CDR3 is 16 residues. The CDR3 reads CASSVRLAHSYNEQFF. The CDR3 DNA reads TGTGCCAGCAGCGTACGACTAGCGCACTCCTACAATGAGCAGTTCTTC.

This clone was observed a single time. The CDR3 region has the DNA TGCGCCAGCAGCCAAGGGGTGGGACTCTACAATGAGCAGTTCTTC. This encodes CASSQGVGLYNEQFF. The gene calls are TRBV4-3 and TRBJ2-1, with a weak D call TRBD2 (6 bases). This CDR3 region has 15 residues. From germline, CDR1 is LGHNA and CDR2 YSLEER. With 1 base removed from V and 3 bases from J, the gap between germline ends came to 10 bases.

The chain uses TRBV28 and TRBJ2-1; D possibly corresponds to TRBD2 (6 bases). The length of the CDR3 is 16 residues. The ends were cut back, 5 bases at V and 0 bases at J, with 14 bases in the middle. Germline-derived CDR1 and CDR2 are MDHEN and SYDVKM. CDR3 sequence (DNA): TGTGCCAGCAGTCACCCACCCGGGAGCTCCTACAATGAGCAGTTCTTC. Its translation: CASSHPPGSSYNEQFF.

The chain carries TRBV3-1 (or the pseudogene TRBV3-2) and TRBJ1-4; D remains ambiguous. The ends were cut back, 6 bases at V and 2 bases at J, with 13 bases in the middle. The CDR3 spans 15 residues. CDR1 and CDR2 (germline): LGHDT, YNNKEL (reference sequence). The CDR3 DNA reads TGTGCCAGCAGTCGGAGGAGGGATACTAATGAAAAACTGTTTTTT. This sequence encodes CASSRRRDTNEKLFF.

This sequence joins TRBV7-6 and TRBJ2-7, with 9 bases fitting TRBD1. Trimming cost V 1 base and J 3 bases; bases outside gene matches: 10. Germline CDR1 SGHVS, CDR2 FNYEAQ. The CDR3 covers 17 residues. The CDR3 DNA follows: TGTGCCAGCAGCTTAGTGGGGTGGGACAGGGAGGACTACGAGCAGTACTTC. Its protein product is CASSLVGWDREDYEQYF.

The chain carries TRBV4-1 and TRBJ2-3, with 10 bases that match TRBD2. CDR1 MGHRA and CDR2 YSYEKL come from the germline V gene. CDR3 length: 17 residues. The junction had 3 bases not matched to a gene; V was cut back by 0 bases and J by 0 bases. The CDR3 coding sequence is TGCGCCAGCAGCCAAGATACTAGCGGGACGAGCACAGATACGCAGTATTTT. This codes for CASSQDTSGTSTDTQYF.

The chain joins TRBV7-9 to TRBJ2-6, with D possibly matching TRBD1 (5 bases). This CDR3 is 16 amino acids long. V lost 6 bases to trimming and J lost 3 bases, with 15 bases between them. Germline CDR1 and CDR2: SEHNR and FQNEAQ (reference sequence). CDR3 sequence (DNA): TGTGCCAGCAGTCGTGGGGCGGTGAGTGGGGCCAACGTCCTGACTTTC. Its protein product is CASSRGAVSGANVLTF.